This is a list of T cell receptor beta chains from one sample in a study of blood T cell repertoires in COVID-19. Libraries were prepared by immunoSEQ multiplex PCR; TCRdb keeps only in-frame clonotypes and omits some of them. The table has around 300,000 clones, under 90% seen once. Sample: peripheral blood. The receptors originated from a man aged 50 to 60 with acute or convalescent COVID-19. CDR3s include the opening cysteine and the closing phenylalanine or tryptophan. The D gene is left open where the match is weak.

j_call	d_call	v_call	cdr3_nt	cdr3_aa
TRBJ2-5	TRBD2	TRBV6-6	TGTGCCAGCAGTTCCAGCGGGAGTTCAGGAGAGACCCAGTACTTC	CASSSSGSSGETQYF
TRBJ2-4	-	TRBV5-1	TGCGCCAGCAGCTTGGGGCGGGGAATAGCCAAAAACATTCAGTACTTC	CASSLGRGIAKNIQYF
TRBJ1-1	-	TRBV2	TGTGCCAGTGAACAGATGAACACTGAAGCTTTCTTT	CASEQMNTEAFF
TRBJ1-4	-	TRBV2	TGTGCCAGCAGTGCTGGGCAGGCCGGCGAAAAACTGTTTTTT	CASSAGQAGEKLFF
TRBJ1-1	-	TRBV6-6	TGTGCCAGCAGTTACTCTGGGGCTAACACTGAAGCTTTCTTT	CASSYSGANTEAFF
TRBJ2-1	-	TRBV19	TGTGCCAGTCGCACGGGGGCGGGGGTTAAGGAGCAGTTCTTC	CASRTGAGVKEQFF
TRBJ2-4	TRBD1	TRBV6-2/TRBV6-3	TGTGCCAGCAGTAGGGACAGGGGACTAACCGCCAAAAACATTCAGTACTTC	CASSRDRGLTAKNIQYF
TRBJ1-2	-	TRBV6-5	TGTGCCAGCATCTCCCTCGGTGGCTACACCTTC	CASISLGGYTF
TRBJ2-5	TRBD1	TRBV5-1	TGCGCCAGCAGCTCGCAGGGGGCACGAGAGACCCAGTACTTC	CASSSQGARETQYF
TRBJ2-1	-	TRBV5-1	TGCGCCAGCAGCTTGTTGGCGGGGGAGCAGTTCTTC	CASSLLAGEQFF
TRBJ2-7	-	TRBV7-6	TGTGCCAGCAGCTATCGAGGGACTTCCTACGAGCAGTACTTC	CASSYRGTSYEQYF
TRBJ2-6	-	TRBV11-3	TGTGCCAGCAGCTTAGACAGCTCTGGGGCCAACGTCCTGACTTTC	CASSLDSSGANVLTF
TRBJ1-4	-	TRBV5-4	TGTGCCAGCAGCTTCTCTGGGGCCAGATCCAATGAAAAACTGTTTTTT	CASSFSGARSNEKLFF
TRBJ2-7	-	TRBV9	TGTGCCAGCAGCCCGAGCCCAATAGCGGACCATATCTACGAGCAGTACTTC	CASSPSPIADHIYEQYF